The rows below give T cell receptor beta chains drawn from one sample of a study of T-cell reconstitution after alpha-beta-depleted transplantation in children. TCRdb called the PCR reads again in MiXCR, with one record for every CDR3 protein. Among 530,000 or so distinct CDR3 sequences listed, over 25% were seen once. The sample in question was PBMCs, obtained before TCRalphabeta/CD19-depleted stem cell transplant. These TCRs come from a boy under two years old with Wiskott-Aldrich syndrome, due to receive a stem cell transplant. The CDR3 runs from the conserved cysteine through the conserved F or W. D genes are given only for firm matches. A clone size is listed for some rows: how often the clone was seen (once, few, many), or a class if it is expanded.

CDR3nt: TGCGCCAGCAGGGAACATAGCAATCAGCCCCAGCATTTT
CDR3aa: CASREHSNQPQHF
j_gene: TRBJ1-5
v_gene: TRBV5-1
abundance: .
d_gene: .

CDR3nt: TGCGCCAGCAGCCAAGACGCGGGACAGGGTCAGGAAAAACTGTTTTTT
CDR3aa: CASSQDAGQGQEKLFF
j_gene: TRBJ1-4
v_gene: TRBV4-1
abundance: .
d_gene: TRBD1

CDR3nt: TGTGCCACCAGCCGCGGGACAGGGAAAGTAGGAAAACTGTTTTTT
CDR3aa: CATSRGTGKVGKLFF
j_gene: TRBJ1-4
v_gene: TRBV15
abundance: few
d_gene: TRBD1

CDR3nt: TGCGCCAGCACCCCCCTAGCGGGCAATGAGCAGTTCTTC
CDR3aa: CASTPLAGNEQFF
j_gene: TRBJ2-1
v_gene: TRBV5-1
abundance: few
d_gene: TRBD2

CDR3nt: TGCAGCGTTGAAAGGGTAGCTAGTAGTGAGCAGTTCTTC
CDR3aa: CSVERVASSEQFF
j_gene: TRBJ2-1
v_gene: TRBV29-1
abundance: .
d_gene: .

CDR3nt: TGCGCCAGCAGCTTCAGGGGGACAGGGGGCTACTACGAGCAGTACTTC
CDR3aa: CASSFRGTGGYYEQYF
j_gene: TRBJ2-7
v_gene: TRBV5-1
abundance: .
d_gene: TRBD1

CDR3nt: TGTGCCAGCAGTGCCGGGACAGGACCCTACAATGAGCAGTTCTTC
CDR3aa: CASSAGTGPYNEQFF
j_gene: TRBJ2-1
v_gene: TRBV6-1
abundance: few
d_gene: TRBD1

CDR3nt: TGTGCCAGCAGCTTACGAGTCAGGGGGGGTGTGTACAATGAGCAGTTCTTC
CDR3aa: CASSLRVRGGVYNEQFF
j_gene: TRBJ2-1
v_gene: TRBV11-2
abundance: .
d_gene: .

CDR3nt: TGTGCCAGCCTGGGACTAGCGGGCGGATCCTACAATGAGCAGTTCTTC
CDR3aa: CASLGLAGGSYNEQFF
j_gene: TRBJ2-1
v_gene: TRBV27
abundance: few
d_gene: TRBD2

CDR3nt: TGTGCCAGGGGAGGGGGCCCCAATGAGCAGTTCTTC
CDR3aa: CARGGGPNEQFF
j_gene: TRBJ2-1
v_gene: TRBV6-1
abundance: few
d_gene: .

CDR3nt: TGTGCCAGCAGAGTTACGGCTAGCGGGTTAAGCTCCTACAATGAGCAGTTCTTC
CDR3aa: CASRVTASGLSSYNEQFF
j_gene: TRBJ2-1
v_gene: TRBV6-2/TRBV6-3
abundance: few
d_gene: TRBD2

CDR3nt: TGTGCCAGCAGCTTAGATCCCGGATATACGCAGTATTTT
CDR3aa: CASSLDPGYTQYF
j_gene: TRBJ2-3
v_gene: TRBV7-9
abundance: .
d_gene: .

CDR3nt: TGTGCCAGCAGCCGTCCGGGGACAGGGGGTATTCCAGCCAAAAACATTCAGTACTTC
CDR3aa: CASSRPGTGGIPAKNIQYF
j_gene: TRBJ2-4
v_gene: TRBV4-2
abundance: .
d_gene: TRBD1

CDR3nt: TGCAGTGCTAGGGGACAGGCACGATACAATGAGCAGTTCTTC
CDR3aa: CSARGQARYNEQFF
j_gene: TRBJ2-1
v_gene: TRBV20-1
abundance: .
d_gene: TRBD1

CDR3nt: TGCGCCAGCAGCTTGGTACAGGGGATCTACAATGAGCAGTTCTTC
CDR3aa: CASSLVQGIYNEQFF
j_gene: TRBJ2-1
v_gene: TRBV5-1
abundance: .
d_gene: TRBD1

CDR3nt: TGTGCCAGCAGTCACCGGGACAGATATCAGCCCCAGCATTTT
CDR3aa: CASSHRDRYQPQHF
j_gene: TRBJ1-5
v_gene: TRBV25-1
abundance: .
d_gene: TRBD1

CDR3nt: TGTGCCAGCAGTTACTCGATGGGCGGACCCCTCCACTTT
CDR3aa: CASSYSMGGPLHF
j_gene: TRBJ1-6
v_gene: TRBV6-5
abundance: .
d_gene: .

CDR3nt: TGTGCCAGCAGCGCCGGACAGCCCTCCGAAGCTTTCTTT
CDR3aa: CASSAGQPSEAFF
j_gene: TRBJ1-1
v_gene: TRBV7-2
abundance: .
d_gene: .

CDR3nt: TGTGCCAGCAGCCCTAACTCCGGGACAGGAGCCAATGAGCAGTTCTTC
CDR3aa: CASSPNSGTGANEQFF
j_gene: TRBJ2-1
v_gene: TRBV7-2
abundance: .
d_gene: TRBD1

CDR3nt: TGCGCCAGCAGCTTGGGGCCGGGACTAGCGAGCAAAGATGAGCAGTTCTTC
CDR3aa: CASSLGPGLASKDEQFF
j_gene: TRBJ2-1
v_gene: TRBV5-1
abundance: .
d_gene: TRBD2

CDR3nt: TGTGCCAGTAGTATGTATCGGGAGATGGGAGGCTACACCTTC
CDR3aa: CASSMYREMGGYTF
j_gene: TRBJ1-2
v_gene: TRBV19
abundance: few
d_gene: .

CDR3nt: TGTGCCAGCAGGGTAGCGGGAGGCCCGGCCTACGAGCAGTACTTC
CDR3aa: CASRVAGGPAYEQYF
j_gene: TRBJ2-7
v_gene: TRBV12-3/TRBV12-4
abundance: .
d_gene: TRBD2

CDR3nt: TGTGCCAGCAGCTTAGTTGATGCAGGGATCCACGAGCAGTACTTC
CDR3aa: CASSLVDAGIHEQYF
j_gene: TRBJ2-7
v_gene: TRBV7-9
abundance: .
d_gene: .

CDR3nt: TGTGCCAGCAGTTACCCCATGGAGACCCAGTACTTC
CDR3aa: CASSYPMETQYF
j_gene: TRBJ2-5
v_gene: TRBV6-6
abundance: .
d_gene: .

CDR3nt: TGTGCCAGCAGCTTAGGACCTTTTGGAGAGCCCCAGCATTTT
CDR3aa: CASSLGPFGEPQHF
j_gene: TRBJ1-5
v_gene: TRBV7-6
abundance: .
d_gene: .

CDR3nt: TGCGCCAGCAGCTTGGACGGGGACACCGGGGAGCTGTTTTTT
CDR3aa: CASSLDGDTGELFF
j_gene: TRBJ2-2
v_gene: TRBV5-1
abundance: few
d_gene: .

CDR3nt: TGTGCCAGCAGCCAATCTCCGGACCGGAACACCGGGGAGCTGTTTTTT
CDR3aa: CASSQSPDRNTGELFF
j_gene: TRBJ2-2
v_gene: TRBV4-2
abundance: .
d_gene: .

CDR3nt: TGTGCCAGCAGTCCGCTTGTGGGGACAGGGGCTAAAAACATTCAGTACTTC
CDR3aa: CASSPLVGTGAKNIQYF
j_gene: TRBJ2-4
v_gene: TRBV27
abundance: once
d_gene: TRBD1

CDR3nt: TGCAGCGGGGGACAGGGTGGAGGCTACACCTTC
CDR3aa: CSGGQGGGYTF
j_gene: TRBJ1-2
v_gene: TRBV29-1
abundance: .
d_gene: TRBD1

CDR3nt: TGTGCCAGCAGTCTGCCGGACAGGGCCACCTATGGCTACACCTTC
CDR3aa: CASSLPDRATYGYTF
j_gene: TRBJ1-2
v_gene: TRBV28
abundance: few
d_gene: TRBD1

CDR3nt: TGTGCCAGCAGCTTCCGCAGCCCGGGCGGGATCGGGAACAATGAGCAGTTCTTC
CDR3aa: CASSFRSPGGIGNNEQFF
j_gene: TRBJ2-1
v_gene: TRBV7-6
abundance: few
d_gene: .

CDR3nt: TGCGCCAGCAGCTTGGCCCAGCGGGGAACAGATACGCAGTATTTT
CDR3aa: CASSLAQRGTDTQYF
j_gene: TRBJ2-3
v_gene: TRBV5-1
abundance: .
d_gene: TRBD2

CDR3nt: TGCAGTGCGGGACTCCGGGTCAATGAGCAGTTCTTC
CDR3aa: CSAGLRVNEQFF
j_gene: TRBJ2-1
v_gene: TRBV20-1
abundance: few
d_gene: .